The present T cell receptor beta chain was sequenced within a study of T cell responses to AZD1222 COVID-19 vaccine. General study results and limits: Baseline serology detected seropositivity in only a handful of AZD1222 recipients.

Sequencing used immunoSEQ multiplex PCR; TCRdb keeps in-frame clones, though not all of them. The sample has about 55,000 clones, approximately 80% seen once. The CDR3 is 14 amino acids. Germline V gene sequence: CDR1 LGHDT, CDR2 YNNKEL (reference sequence). V shed 0 bases and J shed 1 base, with 6 bases lying between them. About this clone: Its matching antigen is unknown.

The rearrangement joins TRBV3-1 (or the pseudogene TRBV3-2) to TRBJ1-2; tentative D call: TRBD1 (6 bases). This specimen was peripheral blood, taken 28 days after the second AZD1222 dose. The clonotype comes from an adult who received the AZD1222 COVID-19 vaccine. The CDR3 nucleotides read TGTGCCAGCAGCCAAGACAGGGGTAACTATGGCTACACCTTC. Its protein is CASSQDRGNYGYTF.